The 25 T cell receptor beta chains presented below share a single source sample, sequenced in a study of cytomegalovirus exposure and HLA in healthy donors listed by TCRdb under 2017. The library was produced with the immunoSEQ multiplex PCR assay. The multiplex PCR relied on a mix of 60 forward primers for TCR Vbeta segments and 13 reverse primers for TCR Jbeta segments. TCRdb provides this immuneACCESS table in a form limited to in-frame rearrangements. Some clones are lacking; in checked studies, under half of them reflect an unresolved V gene, and why the rest are absent is not known. The sample contains about 170,000 clones, approximately 75% of them found a single time. The leading ten clones occupy approximately 1.5% of the sample. Input material: PBMCs. Receptor source: a girl aged 5 to 17 in good health and CMV-seronegative.

V usage is TRBV7-9 and J usage is TRBJ1-4; 9 positions match TRBD1. This CDR3 is built from 19 residues. V shed 2 bases, J shed 0 bases, and the junction held 10 bases outside the gene matches. CDR1 SEHNR and CDR2 FQNEAQ come from the germline V gene (reference sequence). CDR3 region: CASSLPGTGSYATNEKLFF. CDR3 coding DNA: TGTGCCAGCAGCTTACCCGGGACAGGGTCATATGCAACTAATGAAAAACTGTTTTTT. The full variable domain, rest sourced from reference TRBV7-9 and TRBJ1-4, is DTGVSQNPRHKITKRGQNVTFRCDPISEHNRLYWYRQTLGQGPEFLTYFQNEAQLEKSRLLSDRFSAERPKGSFSTLEIQRTEQGDSAMYLCASSLPGTGSYATNEKLFFGSGTQLSVL.

The count of this clone is one. The gene calls are TRBV7-6 and TRBJ2-3; TRBD2 is a possible D gene (6 bases). Germline V gene data show CDR1 as SGHVS and CDR2 as FNYEAQ. Trimming took off 4 bases at V and 6 bases at J, with 8 bases between the two ends. The CDR3 spans 12 residues. CDR3 loop: CASSSSGDTQYF. CDR3 coding DNA: TGTGCCAGCAGCTCGAGCGGGGATACGCAGTATTTT.

Here the CDR3 reads CASRRAVDSYEQYF. The DNA for the CDR3 is TGTGCCAGTAGGCGGGCAGTGGACTCCTACGAGCAGTACTTC. The rearrangement uses TRBV19 and TRBJ2-7; D might be TRBD2 (5 bases). Germline V gene data show CDR1 as LNHDA and CDR2 as SQIVND (reference sequence). CDR3 length equals 14 residues. V lost 6 bases, J lost 0 bases, and 12 bases lay in between. The variable domain in full, with the rest retrieved from reference TRBV19 and TRBJ2-7, is DGGITQSPKYLFRKEGQNVTLSCEQNLNHDAMYWYRQDPGQGLRLIYYSQIVNDFQKGDIAEGYSVSREKKESFPLTVTSAQKNPTAFYLCASRRAVDSYEQYFGPGTRLTVT.

V usage is TRBV30 and J usage is TRBJ1-1; no definite D call. The germline gives CDR1 GTSNPN, CDR2 SVGIG (reference sequence). Deletions cut 1 base from V and 4 bases from J, with 10 bases between. The CDR3 runs to 13 residues. The chain's CDR3 is CAWSGQVVTEAFF. The DNA of the CDR3 is TGTGCCTGGAGTGGGCAGGTTGTCACTGAAGCTTTCTTT.

The chain combines TRBV25-1 with TRBJ2-2, with TRBD1 matching 8 bases. This CDR3 region has 16 residues. Losses at the gene ends were 1 base for V and 5 bases for J; bases not matched to a gene: 6. Germline V gene data show CDR1 as MGHDK and CDR2 as SYGVNS. For the CDR3, the DNA is TGTGCCAGCAGTGAATCACAGGGGGTAATAACCGGGGAGCTGTTTTTT. Translated, it gives CASSESQGVITGELFF.

This clone was seen more than once but under ten times. The V call is TRBV5-4, the J call TRBJ1-5, with 7 bases that match TRBD1. The length of the CDR3 is 14 residues. Germline lookup yields CDR1 SGHNT and CDR2 YYREEE (reference sequence). J lost 1 base, V lost 4 bases, and 2 bases had no gene match. As DNA, the CDR3 is TGTGCCAGCAGCATCAGGGGGAGCAATCAGCCCCAGCATTTT. Protein sequence: CASSIRGSNQPQHF.

This clone has only a few counts. This sequence joins TRBV6-4 and TRBJ2-1; 7 bases align to TRBD2. Per the germline V gene, CDR1 is MRHNA and CDR2 is SNTAGT. CDR3 length equals 15 residues. V was clipped by 1 base and J by 3 bases; unmatched bases: 3. CDR3 protein: CASSDWSGDYNEQFF. DNA of the CDR3: TGTGCCAGCAGTGACTGGAGCGGGGACTACAATGAGCAGTTCTTC.

The chain couples TRBV7-8 to TRBJ1-1; tentatively, D is TRBD1 (5 bases). Germline lookup yields CDR1 SGHVS and CDR2 FQNEAQ. V lost 0 bases and J lost 7, with 15 bases in between. There are 15 residues in the CDR3. CDR3 amino acids: CASSLAPGSGDEAFF. CDR3 bases: TGTGCCAGCAGCTTAGCGCCGGGGTCGGGGGATGAAGCTTTCTTT.

This rearrangement joins TRBV7-9 to TRBJ2-3; the D is unclear. V was clipped by 5 bases and J by 6 bases, with 12 bases between them. This CDR3 is 13 amino acids long. In germline, CDR1 is SEHNR, CDR2 FQNEAQ (reference sequence). DNA of the CDR3: TGTGCCAGCAGCCCCCTGAGTGAGGATACGCAGTATTTT. This codes for CASSPLSEDTQYF.

As for this clone: Other DNA sequences within the sample encode an identical CDR3. The J gene is TRBJ1-1, the V gene TRBV5-1; no firm D call. V gave up 1 base and J gave up 1 base, with 5 bases separating them. The germline V gene has CDR1 SGHRS and CDR2 YFSETQ. The CDR3 length is 13 residues. This CDR3 reads CASSLQENTEAFF. CDR3 sequence (DNA): TGCGCCAGCAGCTTGCAGGAGAACACTGAAGCTTTCTTT.

The chain couples TRBV4-1 to TRBJ1-1, with TRBD1 as a possible D gene (5 bases). The CDR3 runs to 15 residues. Germline CDR1 reads MGHRA; CDR2 reads YSYEKL. The ends were cut back, 3 bases at V and 4 bases at J, with 15 bases in the middle. CDR3 in amino acids: CASSHAGTRVTEAFF. The CDR3 DNA is TGCGCCAGCAGCCATGCCGGGACTAGGGTCACTGAAGCTTTCTTT.

The chain joins TRBV19 to TRBJ2-1, with a tentative D call TRBD1 (5 bases). V was clipped by 9 bases and J by 7 bases, with 22 bases between them. Looked up from germline, CDR1 is LNHDA and CDR2 is SQIVND (reference sequence). This CDR3 has 15 residues. The CDR3 DNA follows: TGTGCCAGCGTGGGGCACGGAAGGGTCCTGAATGAGCAGTTCTTC. The encoded protein is CASVGHGRVLNEQFF.

The J gene is TRBJ2-5, the V gene TRBV6-5; D unclear. Trimming stripped 0 bases from V and 2 bases from J, with 7 bases between. This CDR3 region has 14 residues. Germline CDR1 MNHEY, CDR2 SVGAGI. This CDR3 is CASSYSTYQETQYF. The CDR3 DNA reads as TGTGCCAGCAGTTACTCCACTTATCAAGAGACCCAGTACTTC.

The V call is TRBV5-1, the J call TRBJ1-1; no reliable D call. Germline loops: CDR1 SGHRS, CDR2 YFSETQ. V lost 0 bases and J lost 1, with 7 bases in between. The CDR3 has 14 amino acids. CDR3 region: CASSLEEENTEAFF. Here the CDR3 DNA reads TGCGCCAGCAGCTTGGAGGAGGAGAACACTGAAGCTTTCTTT.

This clone was detected a few times. This chain links TRBV13 with TRBJ2-6, with D uncertain. Germline-derived CDR1 and CDR2 are PRHDT and FYEKMQ (reference sequence). This CDR3 is 15 amino acids long. The V end lost 1 base, the J end lost 0 bases, and 4 bases lay between the germline ends. CDR3 nucleotides: TGTGCCAGCAGCTTAGACTCCTCTGGGGCCAACGTCCTGACTTTC. As protein: CASSLDSSGANVLTF.

The chain links TRBV27 to TRBJ1-2, with D possibly matching TRBD1 (5 bases). CDR1 and CDR2 from the germline V gene are MNHEY and SMNVEV (reference sequence). The CDR3 is 13 residues long. The V end was cut by 8 bases, the J end by 2 bases, with 12 bases between. The CDR3 reads CASPRGTNYGYTF. The CDR3 coding sequence is TGTGCCAGCCCGCGGGGCACCAACTATGGCTACACCTTC.

The chain carries TRBV30 and TRBJ1-3; D possibly corresponds to TRBD1 (6 bases). Looked up from germline, CDR1 is GTSNPN and CDR2 is SVGIG (reference sequence). Trimming removed 4 bases from V and 3 bases from J, with 16 bases in between. The CDR3 runs to 15 residues. CDR3 nucleotides: TGTGCCTGGAACCCGGCGGGGGCAGTTGGAAACACCATATATTTT. Its protein product is CAWNPAGAVGNTIYF.

This clone was seen more than once but under ten times. The chain combines TRBV6-1 with TRBJ2-7, with D perhaps TRBD1 (5 bases). Deletions cut 4 bases from V and 9 bases from J, with 13 bases between. Germline CDR1 and CDR2: MNHNS and SASEGT. The CDR3 spans 12 residues. The CDR3 DNA is TGTGCCAGCAGTGCGACAGACTTCGGGCAGTACTTC. Protein product: CASSATDFGQYF.

The CDR3 nucleotides are TGTGCCAGCAGCGCGCCCCATAGCGGGGGGGCGGGAGATACGCAGTATTTT. It encodes CASSAPHSGGAGDTQYF. The gene calls are TRBV9 and TRBJ2-3; 11 nucleotides match TRBD2. This CDR3 comprises 17 residues. Germline V gene lookup returns CDR1 SGDLS and CDR2 YYNGEE. J gave up 5 bases and V 3 bases, and 11 bases lay outside the gene matches.

V is TRBV28 and J is TRBJ1-4; 7 positions match TRBD1. This CDR3 is built from 13 residues. V lost 6 bases, J lost 7 bases, and 5 bases stayed unmatched. Germline CDR1 reads MDHEN; CDR2 reads SYDVKM. CDR3 loop: CASSQGVGEKLFF. The CDR3 DNA reads as TGTGCCAGCAGCCAGGGGGTTGGTGAAAAACTGTTTTTT.

This clone was detected a few times. J is TRBJ2-5 and V is TRBV7-9; 11 bases are shared with TRBD2. CDR1 is SEHNR and CDR2 is FQNEAQ in the germline V gene (reference sequence). V lost 5 bases, J lost 3 bases, and 5 bases stayed unmatched. This CDR3 has 15 amino acids. CDR3: CASSLPGLAEETQYF. The CDR3 DNA reads TGTGCCAGCAGCCTTCCGGGACTAGCGGAAGAGACCCAGTACTTC.

This clone was observed a single time. The chain links TRBV6-6 to TRBJ1-1; 7 bases agree with TRBD1. CDR1 is MNHNY and CDR2 is SVGAGI in the germline V gene (reference sequence). V was pared by 2 bases and J by 5 bases, with 8 bases of the junction left unmatched. The CDR3 is 15 residues long. CDR3 sequence reads: CASSYSRGGRTEAFF. The CDR3, as DNA: TGTGCCAGCAGTTACAGTCGAGGGGGCCGGACTGAAGCTTTCTTT.

The CDR3 is CASSLSLDTQSEAFF. DNA for the CDR3: TGTGCCAGCAGTTTATCGTTGGACACACAATCTGAAGCTTTCTTT. The chain uses TRBV27 and TRBJ1-1; a possible D gene is TRBD1 (5 bases). The CDR3 extends over 15 amino acids. The V gene's germline CDR1 is MNHEY and CDR2 SMNVEV (reference sequence). Trimming removed 0 bases from V and 6 bases from J, with 14 bases in between.

This clone occurred a few times. This chain joins TRBV5-1 and TRBJ2-7; weak D call: TRBD2 (6 bases). This CDR3 spans 13 amino acids. Germline CDR1 and CDR2: SGHRS and YFSETQ. V lost 4 bases and J 5 bases, leaving 13 bases between the germline ends. The CDR3 DNA sequence: TGCGCCAGCAGCCCCTCCGGGAGCGACGAGCAGTACTTC. This encodes CASSPSGSDEQYF.

The rearrangement uses TRBV2 and TRBJ2-5; the D gene is possibly TRBD1 (6 bases). CDR3 size: 13 residues. Trimming pared 1 base from V and 5 bases from J, leaving 8 bases between. Germline CDR1 and CDR2: SNHLY and FYNNEI. CDR3 region: CASSEGGPETQYF. Here the CDR3 DNA reads TGTGCCAGCAGTGAAGGGGGGCCGGAGACCCAGTACTTC.